The source of this T cell receptor delta chain is a study of gamma-delta chains in newborns, infants, children. Study-level background: Microbial exposure reportedly drives polyclonal innate γδ T cell expansion after birth.

Note on this clone: TCRdb's protein for this DNA is that of a much larger clone and differs from the translation at residue 3, likely a read error; the protein shown is the DNA translation.

TCRdb re-called clones from the reads using CATT. The table lists some 6,900 delta-chain clones, around 2.2% of them singletons. Germline loops: CDR1 GEAIGNYY, CDR2 EKD. The CDR3 has 19 amino acids. The chain carries TRDV2 and TRDJ2, with 13 positions matching TRDD3. The clonotype was recovered from a child who was a newborn, infant or young child, either healthy, febrile or measles-vaccinated (not recorded which). The sample comprised blood. Written as DNA, the CDR3 is TGTGCCAGTGACACTCTGAGTACTGGGGGATACGCTTTGACAGCACAACTCTTCTTT. Its protein is CASDTLSTGGYALTAQLFF.